These 32 T cell receptor beta chains share one sample of origin, sequenced in a study of beta chain features in type 1 diabetes. These receptors have no identified antigens. Sequenced material consisted of expressed TCRB transcripts (all of the isolated RNA was reverse transcribed). Using immunoSEQ multiplex PCR, the repertoire was profiled, and TCRdb retains in-frame clones only, with some absent. The sample carries roughly 150,000 clones, about 9% recorded once. Overall study results and limits: All four CD4+ subsets from Type 1 diabetes patients carried moderately but significantly shorter TCRB CDR3s.

Sequenced sample: central memory CD4+ T cells from blood. The receptors derive from a woman under 40 with type 1 diabetes.

This clone was picked up many times. V and J are TRBV5-4 and TRBJ2-1, with 9 bases identical to TRBD2. Germline values: CDR1 SGHNT, CDR2 YYREEE (reference sequence). V lost 1 base to trimming and J lost 4 bases; unmatched junction nucleotides: 6. The CDR3 covers 16 residues. The CDR3 DNA is TGTGCCAGCAGCTTGCCGACTAGCGGAGGGTACAATGAGCAGTTCTTC. Amino acid sequence: CASSLPTSGGYNEQFF.

This clone was seen a few times. The chain has TRBV15 and TRBJ1-5; 7 nucleotides match TRBD1. V lost 2 bases to trimming and J lost 5 bases; unmatched junction nucleotides: 3. The CDR3 totals 14 residues. From germline, CDR1 is LNHNV and CDR2 YYDKDF (reference sequence). CDR3 coding DNA: TGTGCCACCAGCAGACAGGGGGAGCATCAGCCCCAGCATTTT. Translation: CATSRQGEHQPQHF.

This clone has a handful of counts. In nucleotides, the CDR3 is TGCAGCGTTGATTTAACTAGCGGGACCTCCTACGAGCAGTACTTC. This encodes CSVDLTSGTSYEQYF. This chain links TRBV29-1 with TRBJ2-7, with 10 bases fitting TRBD2. This CDR3 is built from 15 residues. Germline V gene sequence: CDR1 SQVTM, CDR2 ANQGSEA. The J segment lost 0 bases and the V segment lost 3 bases, leaving 5 bases of the junction unmatched.

This clone was counted only a few times. The chain uses TRBV6-1 and TRBJ1-5; 9 bases are a match to TRBD1. Germline lookup yields CDR1 MNHNS and CDR2 SASEGT. The CDR3 contains 15 residues. The J segment lost 1 base and the V segment lost 7 bases, leaving 5 bases of the junction unmatched. For the CDR3, the DNA is TGTGCCAGCACTCGGACAGGGGTGAGCAATCAGCCCCAGCATTTT. This sequence encodes CASTRTGVSNQPQHF.

The gene calls are TRBV10-3 and TRBJ2-3; possibly TRBD2 for D (6 bases). CDR1 and CDR2 from the germline V gene are ENHRY and SYGVKD. Trimming took off 8 bases at V and 2 bases at J, with 14 bases between the two ends. The CDR3 loop spans 14 amino acids. The CDR3, as DNA: TGTGCCATCCTAAGGAGGGGAGACACAGATACGCAGTATTTT. Its translation is CAILRRGDTDTQYF.

The rearrangement uses TRBV7-9 and TRBJ1-3; 8 bases align to TRBD1. The V gene's germline CDR1 is SEHNR and CDR2 FQNEAQ (reference sequence). Trimming cost V 5 bases and J 2 bases; bases outside gene matches: 5. The CDR3 contains 15 residues. CDR3 coding DNA: TGTGCCAGCAGCCCGCGGACAGGGCCTGGAAACACCATATATTTT. Residues: CASSPRTGPGNTIYF.

This clone was seen only a few times. CDR3 DNA sequence: TGTGCCAGCAGCGCTAGCGGGTTTACCTACGAGCAGTACTTC. It yields the protein CASSASGFTYEQYF. The gene calls are TRBV9 and TRBJ2-7; 8 bases are a match to TRBD2. CDR3 size: 14 residues. V gave up 3 bases and J gave up 2 bases; unmatched junction bases: 4. Germline lookup yields CDR1 SGDLS and CDR2 YYNGEE.

The V and J genes are TRBV5-6 and TRBJ1-5; D is possibly TRBD1 (5 bases). This CDR3 comprises 14 residues. V was shortened by 3 bases and J by 3 bases, with 10 bases between the two germline ends. Per germline, CDR1 SGHDT and CDR2 YYEEEE. CDR3 sequence reads: CASSWGGANQPQHF. The CDR3 bases are TGTGCCAGCAGCTGGGGGGGAGCCAATCAGCCCCAGCATTTT.

A few counts support this clone. The chain carries TRBV15 and TRBJ2-1, with D possibly matching TRBD2 (5 bases). Germline V gene sequence: CDR1 LNHNV, CDR2 YYDKDF (reference sequence). V lost 5 bases and J lost 5, with 22 bases in between. The CDR3 length is 17 residues. The CDR3 sequence is CATSSSFSYPSDNEQFF. For the CDR3, the DNA is TGTGCCACCAGCTCTAGCTTCAGTTACCCGTCCGACAATGAGCAGTTCTTC.

The chain recombines TRBV21-1 with TRBJ2-1; the table's TRBD2 call for D was not verified on the DNA. TRBV21-1 is a documented pseudogene. The CDR3 is 15 residues long. DNA for the CDR3: TGTGCCAGCACCCTCGGACTAGCGGGAGGCAATGAGCAGTTCTTC. Protein product: CASTLGLAGGNEQFF.

The chain recombines TRBV28 with TRBJ1-5; D is unclear. Germline CDR1 is MDHEN and CDR2 is SYDVKM. The CDR3 contains 14 residues. V was trimmed by 6 bases and J by 4 bases, leaving 13 bases between them. The CDR3 nucleotides are TGTGCCAGCAGCCTAGGGAGGGCAAATCAGCCCCAGCATTTT. Its protein product is CASSLGRANQPQHF.

This chain uses TRBV7-9 with TRBJ1-1, with no clear D. V gave up 7 bases and J gave up 5 bases, with 11 bases separating them. Germline-derived CDR1 and CDR2 are SEHNR and FQNEAQ (reference sequence). This CDR3 contains 12 residues. CDR3 sequence (DNA): TGTGCCAGCACTACGGGTTGGACTGAAGCTTTCTTT. Translating it yields CASTTGWTEAFF. The whole variable domain, filled in from reference TRBV7-9 and TRBJ1-1, reads DTGVSQNPRHKITKRGQNVTFRCDPISEHNRLYWYRQTLGQGPEFLTYFQNEAQLEKSRLLSDRFSAERPKGSFSTLEIQRTEQGDSAMYLCASTTGWTEAFFGQGTRLTVV.

The V call is TRBV7-2, the J call TRBJ2-7, with 7 bases matching TRBD1. The CDR3 contains 15 residues. Per germline, CDR1 SGHTA and CDR2 FQGNSA. Trimming at V came to 1 base and at J to 4 bases, leaving 7 bases not matched to a gene. CDR3 bases: TGTGCCAGCAGCTTAGATGAGGGGGCCGGATACGAGCAGTACTTC. It codes for CASSLDEGAGYEQYF.

This clone occurred a few times. V gene TRBV19 combines with J gene TRBJ1-1, with a possible D match to TRBD1 (6 bases). Trimming pared 9 bases from V and 1 base from J, leaving 12 bases between. The CDR3 spans 13 residues. Germline CDR1 reads LNHDA; CDR2 reads SQIVND (reference sequence). The CDR3 loop is CASPDRENTEAFF. The CDR3 nucleotides read TGTGCCAGCCCGGACAGAGAGAACACTGAAGCTTTCTTT.

The gene calls are TRBV7-2 and TRBJ2-1; the match to TRBD2 covers 11 bases. The CDR3 extends over 14 amino acids. With 4 bases clipped from V and 10 bases from J, the junction kept 6 bases outside the gene matches. CDR1 and CDR2 from the germline V gene are SGHTA and FQGNSA. The CDR3 DNA sequence: TGTGCCAGCAGCTCACTAGCGGGAGCGGGCGAGCAGTTCTTC. Its protein is CASSSLAGAGEQFF.

A few counts support this clone. The chain recombines TRBV30 with TRBJ2-2; 8 bases map to TRBD1. Germline V CDR1 and CDR2: GTSNPN, SVGIG (reference sequence). With V trimmed by 5 bases and J by 8 bases, 13 bases remained unmatched. This CDR3 contains 15 residues. In nucleotides, the CDR3 is TGTGCCTGGGATAAGAGACAGGGGATCTCGGGGGAGCTGTTTTTT. This gives the protein CAWDKRQGISGELFF.

This sequence joins TRBV6-1 and TRBJ2-6; D perhaps matches TRBD2 (5 bases). The length of the CDR3 is 15 residues. Deletions cut 7 bases from V and 0 bases from J, with 10 bases between. CDR1 and CDR2 (germline): MNHNS, SASEGT. CDR3 DNA sequence: TGTGCCAGCACCCAAGGGAGCTCTGGGGCCAACGTCCTGACTTTC. This sequence encodes CASTQGSSGANVLTF.

This clone turned up a few times. V usage is TRBV4-2 and J usage is TRBJ2-1; 11 bases map to TRBD2. Trimming removed 1 base from V and 3 bases from J; junction bases left unmatched: 5. The CDR3 runs 17 residues. Germline CDR1 is LGHNA and CDR2 is YNFKEQ. The CDR3 sequence is CASSQVGLAGGYNEQFF. The CDR3 bases are TGTGCCAGCAGCCAAGTCGGCCTAGCGGGAGGCTACAATGAGCAGTTCTTC.

V is TRBV9 and J is TRBJ2-3; 7 bases agree with TRBD2. CDR3 length: 14 residues. Germline V gene data show CDR1 as SGDLS and CDR2 as YYNGEE. Trimming cost V 4 bases and J 3 bases; bases outside gene matches: 5. CDR3 DNA sequence: TGTGCCAGCAGCCTACTAGCGTTGACAGATACGCAGTATTTT. It codes for CASSLLALTDTQYF.

The genes are TRBV27 and TRBJ2-1; 7 nucleotides line up with TRBD1. V lost 2 bases and J lost 5; bases outside the gene matches: 12. This CDR3 spans 17 amino acids. Germline loops: CDR1 MNHEY, CDR2 SMNVEV (reference sequence). CDR3 sequence: CASSLQGPGQRHNEQFF. In DNA, the CDR3 is TGTGCCAGCAGTTTACAGGGCCCGGGACAGAGGCACAATGAGCAGTTCTTC.

This rearrangement joins TRBV28 to TRBJ1-5; 7 bases agree with TRBD1. Germline-derived CDR1 and CDR2 are MDHEN and SYDVKM. J was trimmed by 6 bases and V by 7 bases; bases with no gene match: 9. CDR3 length: 14 amino acids. The CDR3: CASIRGGAGQPQHF. The CDR3, as DNA: TGTGCCAGCATCCGAGGGGGCGCCGGTCAGCCCCAGCATTTT. The entire variable domain, with the rest obtained from reference TRBV28 and TRBJ1-5, is as follows: DVKVTQSSRYLVKRTGEKVFLECVQDMDHENMFWYRQDPGLGLRLIYFSYDVKMKEKGDIPEGYSVSREKKERFSLILESASTNQTSMYLCASIRGGAGQPQHFGDGTRLSIL.

The chain has TRBV28 and TRBJ2-3; 7 bases line up with TRBD1. Trimming at V came to 7 bases and at J to 3 bases, leaving 4 bases not matched to a gene. Germline loops: CDR1 MDHEN, CDR2 SYDVKM. The CDR3 sequence is 13 residues long. CDR3 loop: CASITQGTDTQYF. CDR3 in DNA: TGTGCCAGCATCACACAGGGGACAGATACGCAGTATTTT.

This clone has only a few counts. This sequence joins TRBV5-1 and TRBJ1-1; tentatively, D is TRBD1 (6 bases). V shed 0 bases and J shed 8 bases, with 11 bases lying between them. Germline CDR1 is SGHRS and CDR2 is YFSETQ. The CDR3 covers 13 residues. The CDR3 DNA sequence: TGCGCCAGCAGCTTGGAGGCAGGGGACGAAGCTTTCTTT. It encodes CASSLEAGDEAFF.

The chain joins TRBV11-2 to TRBJ1-1; D is perhaps TRBD1 (5 bases). The V gene's germline CDR1 is SGHAT and CDR2 FQNNGV. CDR3 length: 15 amino acids. V shed 5 bases and J shed 1 base, with 14 bases lying between them. The CDR3 protein is CASSPGGLRNTEAFF. The CDR3 DNA reads as TGTGCCAGCAGCCCGGGGGGGTTGCGGAACACTGAAGCTTTCTTT.

This clone was seen a few times. This rearrangement joins TRBV18 to TRBJ1-1, with TRBD1 matching 8 bases. CDR1 and CDR2 from the germline V gene are KGHSH and LQKENI. This CDR3 contains 12 residues. The trim removed 8 bases at V and 5 bases at J, leaving 4 bases unmatched. The CDR3 spells CASTTGVTEAFF. In DNA, the CDR3 is TGTGCCAGCACGACAGGGGTAACTGAAGCTTTCTTT.

This clone occurred a few times. The V gene is TRBV29-1, the J gene TRBJ2-1; TRBD2 matches at 8 bases. This CDR3 has 14 residues. CDR1 and CDR2 (germline): SQVTM, ANQGSEA. Germline trimming cut 4 bases from V and 0 bases from J; bases unmatched to any gene: 2. The CDR3 DNA reads as TGCAGCGTTGTCAGCGGGAGCTCCTACAATGAGCAGTTCTTC. Translation gives CSVVSGSSYNEQFF.

V gene TRBV7-2 combines with J gene TRBJ2-2; the match to TRBD1 covers 7 bases. The length of the CDR3 is 14 residues. Germline CDR1 and CDR2: SGHTA and FQGNSA. V shed 8 bases, J shed 1 base, and the junction held 4 bases outside the gene matches. The CDR3: CASSRTGNTGELFF. As DNA, the CDR3 is TGTGCCAGCTCCAGGACAGGGAACACCGGGGAGCTGTTTTTT.

The rearrangement uses TRBV4-1 and TRBJ1-5, with a weak D call TRBD1 (6 bases). CDR3 length: 16 amino acids. Germline loops: CDR1 MGHRA, CDR2 YSYEKL. V shed 1 base and J shed 3 bases, with 13 bases lying between them. The CDR3 bases are TGCGCCAGCAGCCAAGGAGTTCCAGGGGCCAATCAGCCCCAGCATTTT. Residues: CASSQGVPGANQPQHF.

The chain uses TRBV7-9 and TRBJ2-5; D ambiguous. V lost 5 bases and J 2 bases, leaving 6 bases between the germline ends. The CDR3 consists of 12 residues. Germline CDR1 is SEHNR and CDR2 is FQNEAQ (reference sequence). The CDR3: CASSAAQETQYF. CDR3 in DNA: TGTGCCAGCAGCGCAGCGCAAGAGACCCAGTACTTC.

This chain links TRBV10-3 with TRBJ2-2; perhaps TRBD1 as D (6 bases). CDR1 is ENHRY, CDR2 SYGVKD, per germline. The CDR3 has 14 residues. Trimming shortened V by 4 bases and J by 4 bases, and 10 bases separated the two germline ends. CDR3 protein: CAISVQGGTGELFF. In DNA form, the CDR3 reads TGTGCCATCAGTGTACAAGGGGGCACCGGGGAGCTGTTTTTT.

The chain uses TRBV29-1 and TRBJ2-3; D gene unclear. The CDR3 is 13 amino acids. The germline gives CDR1 SQVTM, CDR2 ANQGSEA. V was pared by 4 bases and J by 4 bases, with 12 bases between. DNA of the CDR3: TGCAGCGTTGCTTTGGCAGGTCCAGATACGCAGTATTTT. Translating it yields CSVALAGPDTQYF.

The chain links TRBV18 to TRBJ1-2, with a tentative D call TRBD1 (6 bases). The CDR3 has 13 amino acids. V was trimmed by 2 bases and J by 8 bases, leaving 12 bases between them. CDR1 and CDR2 (germline): KGHSH, LQKENI. As DNA, the CDR3 is TGTGCCAGCTCACCATCAGGGGTTGAAGGCTACACCTTC. As protein: CASSPSGVEGYTF.